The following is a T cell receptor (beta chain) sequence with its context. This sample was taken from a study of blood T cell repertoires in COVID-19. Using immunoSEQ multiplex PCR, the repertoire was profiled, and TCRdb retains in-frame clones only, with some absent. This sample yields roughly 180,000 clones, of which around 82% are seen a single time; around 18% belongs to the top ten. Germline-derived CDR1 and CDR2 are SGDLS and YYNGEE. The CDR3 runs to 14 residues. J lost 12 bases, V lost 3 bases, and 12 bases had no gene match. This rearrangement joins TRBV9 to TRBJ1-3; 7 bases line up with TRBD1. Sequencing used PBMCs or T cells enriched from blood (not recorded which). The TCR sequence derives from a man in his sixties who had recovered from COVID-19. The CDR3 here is CASSATRTGRIIYF. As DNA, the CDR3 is TGTGCCAGCAGCGCAACCAGGACAGGCCGAATCATATATTTT.